This is a list of T cell receptor beta chains from one sample in a study of molecular identifiers for immune sequencing clone quantification. TCRdb used MiXCR to reprocess the PCR reads, holding one entry per CDR3 protein. Here the sample spans about 510,000 distinct CDR3 sequences, over 20% being singletons. Specimen: naive CD8+ T cells from blood, with Jurkat cell RNA spiked in. All receptors derive from a human donor in good health. Some libraries in this study had Jurkat cell RNA spiked in. CDR3s include the opening cysteine and the closing phenylalanine or tryptophan. The D gene is left open where the match is weak. The size field is filled for only some rows; it gives once, few, many or a size class.

clone_size	v_call	j_call	d_call	cdr3_aa	cdr3_nt
-	TRBV5-3	TRBJ2-5	TRBD2	CASSLGRGGEAQYF	TGTGCCAGCAGCTTGGGCCGGGGGGGAGAGGCCCAGTACTTC
many	TRBV30	TRBJ2-5	-	CAWSVVDIQETQYF	TGTGCCTGGAGTGTAGTGGACATCCAAGAGACCCAGTACTTC
many	TRBV29-1	TRBJ2-3	-	CSVEGRVGQLTDTQYF	TGCAGCGTTGAAGGGAGGGTTGGGCAGCTCACAGATACGCAGTATTTT
few	TRBV7-9	TRBJ2-7	-	CASSAGYPTYEQYF	TGTGCCAGCAGCGCGGGATATCCGACCTACGAGCAGTACTTC
many	TRBV12-3/TRBV12-4	TRBJ1-2	-	CASSLQGFGYTF	TGTGCCAGCAGTTTACAGGGTTTCGGCTACACCTTC
many	TRBV7-9	TRBJ1-1	-	CASSLERRLYTEAFF	TGTGCCAGCAGCTTGGAACGAAGGCTATACACTGAAGCTTTCTTT
many	TRBV7-9	TRBJ2-7	TRBD1	CASSPAGVDRTYEQYF	TGTGCCAGCAGCCCGGCCGGTGTGGACAGGACCTACGAGCAGTACTTC
few	TRBV27	TRBJ2-1	TRBD2	CASSLLAGLNEQFF	TGTGCCAGCAGTTTACTAGCGGGCCTTAATGAGCAGTTCTTC
-	TRBV6-5	TRBJ1-1	-	CASSYTGVRTEAFF	TGTGCCAGCAGTTACACAGGAGTGCGCACTGAAGCTTTCTTT
-	TRBV27	TRBJ2-7	-	CAGTHPLERAYYEQYF	TGTGCCGGCACCCACCCTCTCGAGCGAGCCTATTACGAGCAGTACTTC
many	TRBV6-5	TRBJ2-3	-	CASRTGRGSTDTQYF	TGTGCCAGCAGAACAGGGAGAGGTAGCACAGATACGCAGTATTTT
many	TRBV6-2/TRBV6-3	TRBJ2-7	-	CASSLQTYEQYF	TGTGCCAGCTCCCTCCAAACCTACGAGCAGTACTTC
-	TRBV5-6	TRBJ2-7	TRBD2	CASSLREASYEQYF	TGTGCCAGCAGCTTGCGGGAGGCCTCCTACGAGCAGTACTTC
many	TRBV6-6	TRBJ1-5	-	CASSYRTGQGDQPQHF	TGTGCCAGCAGTTACCGAACAGGGCAGGGTGATCAGCCCCAGCATTTT
many	TRBV12-3/TRBV12-4	TRBJ2-7	-	CASSFGPDSSYEQYF	TGTGCCAGCAGTTTTGGTCCGGACAGCTCCTACGAGCAGTACTTC
many	TRBV30	TRBJ1-1	-	CAWSVWGATEAFF	TGTGCCTGGAGTGTGTGGGGGGCCACTGAAGCTTTCTTT
-	TRBV27	TRBJ2-6	TRBD2	CASSLGLAGGPGANVLTF	TGTGCCAGCAGTCTCGGACTAGCGGGAGGGCCTGGGGCCAACGTCCTGACTTTC
many	TRBV4-3	TRBJ2-1	TRBD2	CASSQDHVAGSYNEQFF	TGCGCCAGCAGCCAAGATCACGTAGCGGGGTCCTACAATGAGCAGTTCTTC
many	TRBV6-5	TRBJ2-2	-	CASSYSTVELFF	TGTGCCAGCAGTTACTCTACGGTAGAGCTGTTTTTT
-	TRBV7-9	TRBJ1-3	-	CASSLEQADGNTIYF	TGTGCCAGCAGCTTAGAACAGGCTGACGGAAACACCATATATTTT
few	TRBV6-5	TRBJ2-7	-	CASSYRVGEYYEQYF	TGTGCCAGCAGTTACCGGGTGGGAGAGTACTACGAGCAGTACTTC
many	TRBV29-1	TRBJ1-4	TRBD1	CSATRTGINEKLFF	TGCAGCGCAACCAGGACAGGGATTAATGAAAAACTGTTTTTT
many	TRBV7-9	TRBJ2-1	-	CASSARRQSSYNEQFF	TGTGCCAGCAGCGCCCGGCGGCAGAGCTCCTACAATGAGCAGTTCTTC
many	TRBV28	TRBJ1-1	-	CASSLRQSETEAFF	TGTGCCAGCAGTTTAAGACAGTCAGAGACTGAAGCTTTCTTT
-	TRBV4-1	TRBJ2-7	TRBD1	CASGQTGAYEQYF	TGCGCCAGCGGCCAGACAGGGGCCTACGAGCAGTACTTC
many	TRBV6-2/TRBV6-3	TRBJ2-7	-	CASSYERVYEQYF	TGTGCCAGCAGTTACGAACGGGTCTACGAGCAGTACTTC
few	TRBV7-9	TRBJ1-4	TRBD1	CASSLADRGVEKKLFF	TGTGCCAGCAGCTTAGCAGACAGGGGTGTCGAGAAAAAACTGTTTTTT
many	TRBV10-3	TRBJ1-3	-	CAISGPGSGNTIYF	TGTGCCATCAGTGGGCCAGGCTCTGGAAACACCATATATTTT
many	TRBV6-5	TRBJ1-1	-	CASTPGRNTEAFF	TGTGCCAGCACGCCCGGCAGGAACACTGAAGCTTTCTTT
few	TRBV7-6	TRBJ1-1	-	CASRAGNVNTEAFF	TGTGCCAGCCGAGCAGGGAACGTGAACACTGAAGCTTTCTTT
many	TRBV7-9	TRBJ1-1	-	CASSSGSEAFF	TGTGCCAGCAGCTCGGGCAGTGAAGCTTTCTTT
-	TRBV4-1	TRBJ1-2	TRBD1	CASSQATTGGAHGYTF	TGCGCCAGCAGCCAAGCCACAACAGGGGGCGCACATGGCTACACCTTC
many	TRBV27	TRBJ2-2	-	CASSYRTAMNTGELFF	TGTGCCAGCAGTTACAGGACAGCGATGAACACCGGGGAGCTGTTTTTT
-	TRBV19	TRBJ1-2	-	CASSTGTYINYGYTF	TGTGCCAGTAGTACCGGGACTTACATTAACTATGGCTACACCTTC
-	TRBV28	TRBJ1-1	-	CASGHRQYTEAFF	TGTGCCAGCGGCCACCGACAGTACACTGAAGCTTTCTTT
many	TRBV28	TRBJ2-6	-	CASSPLSSGLPNVLTF	TGTGCCAGCAGTCCCCTATCTTCGGGGTTACCCAACGTCCTGACTTTC
-	TRBV11-2	TRBJ2-1	TRBD1	CAGSLVYAGGAYNEQFF	TGTGCCGGCAGCTTAGTTTACGCAGGGGGCGCCTACAATGAGCAGTTCTTC
many	TRBV7-6	TRBJ2-1	TRBD2	CASSLVPGAGPYNEQFF	TGTGCCAGCAGCTTAGTTCCCGGAGCGGGACCCTACAATGAGCAGTTCTTC
many	TRBV4-3	TRBJ1-1	-	CASSQEGPTGITEAFF	TGCGCCAGCAGCCAAGAGGGCCCTACCGGTATTACTGAAGCTTTCTTT
-	TRBV20-1	TRBJ2-7	-	CSAREPSYCEQYF	TGCAGTGCTAGAGAACCCTCTTACTGCGAGCAGTACTTC
few	TRBV2	TRBJ2-1	-	CASSDWDNEQFF	TGTGCCAGCAGTGACTGGGACAATGAGCAGTTCTTC
many	TRBV4-1	TRBJ2-7	-	CASSYAGSHYEQYF	TGCGCCAGCAGCTACGCCGGGTCCCACTACGAGCAGTACTTC